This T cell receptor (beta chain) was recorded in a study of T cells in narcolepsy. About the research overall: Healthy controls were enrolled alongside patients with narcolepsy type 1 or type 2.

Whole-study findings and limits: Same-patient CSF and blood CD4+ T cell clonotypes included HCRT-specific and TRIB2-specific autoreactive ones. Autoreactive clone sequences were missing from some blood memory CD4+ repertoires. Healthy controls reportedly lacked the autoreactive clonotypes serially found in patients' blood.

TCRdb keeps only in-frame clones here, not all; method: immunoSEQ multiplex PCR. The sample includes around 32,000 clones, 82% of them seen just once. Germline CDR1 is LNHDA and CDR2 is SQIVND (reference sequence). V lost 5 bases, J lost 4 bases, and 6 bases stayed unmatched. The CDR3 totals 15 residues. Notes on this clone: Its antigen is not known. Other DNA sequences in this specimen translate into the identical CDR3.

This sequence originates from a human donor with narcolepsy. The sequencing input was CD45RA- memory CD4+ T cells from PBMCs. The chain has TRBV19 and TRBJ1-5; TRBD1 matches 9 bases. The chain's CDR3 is CASSGTGGANQPQHF. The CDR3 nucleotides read TGTGCCAGTAGTGGAACAGGGGGCGCGAATCAGCCCCAGCATTTT.